This T cell receptor (beta chain) was obtained from a study of blood T cell repertoires in COVID-19. Study summary: COVID-19 samples collected from the United States, Italy and Spain covered acute and convalescent phases. PBMCs, B-cell-depleted T cells, or T cells were the source of the cDNA or gDNA that made up the material.

In the study's own analysis: Amplification of reference gene primers was used by the study to estimate nucleated cell counts. Generated by immunoSEQ multiplex PCR, the TCRdb table keeps only in-frame clones and is missing some. V and J calls and clone size come straight from that table; D and trimming were deduced from the DNA. Of a few hundred thousand clones in the sample, around 92% are singletons; the top ten hold more than 0.95%. The CDR3 totals 14 residues. Germline V gives CDR1 MDHEN, CDR2 SYDVKM. V was pared by 1 base and J by 2 bases, with 9 bases between. The TCR was taken from a man in his forties with acute or convalescent COVID-19. Sequenced: peripheral blood. This sequence joins TRBV28 and TRBJ2-7; D is ambiguous. CDR3 bases: TGTGCCAGCAGTTTATCAGGCCTCCCCTACGAGCAGTACTTC. This translates into CASSLSGLPYEQYF. Combining the CDR3 with reference TRBV28 and TRBJ2-7 gives the whole variable domain DVKVTQSSRYLVKRTGEKVFLECVQDMDHENMFWYRQDPGLGLRLIYFSYDVKMKEKGDIPEGYSVSREKKERFSLILESASTNQTSMYLCASSLSGLPYEQYFGPGTRLTVT.